A selection of T cell receptor beta chains follows, all from one sample in a study of T-cell memory formation after mild COVID-19. TCRdb itself ran the 5' RACE reads through MiXCR, one entry per CDR3 protein. The sample lists a few hundred thousand distinct CDR3 sequences; 14% were seen once. What was sequenced was PBMCs or a T cell subset sorted from them (not recorded which). Receptor source: a man aged 18 to 30 who had mild COVID-19 (a few samples of this study predate the infection). Cell type and time point are not known. CDR3s include the opening cysteine and the closing phenylalanine or tryptophan. The D gene is left open where the match is weak. A row's size may be missing; if present it is once, few, many or a size class.

d_call: TRBD1
j_call: TRBJ1-3
v_call: TRBV6-5
clone_size: few
cdr3_nt: TGTGCCAGCAGTTACTTGGGACAGGGGGCTGGAAACACCATATATTTT
cdr3_aa: CASSYLGQGAGNTIYF

d_call: NA
j_call: TRBJ1-5
v_call: TRBV20-1
clone_size: NA
cdr3_nt: TGCAGTGCTAGTCGCTCCAGGGTGCAGCCCCAGCATTTT
cdr3_aa: CSASRSRVQPQHF

d_call: NA
j_call: TRBJ2-1
v_call: TRBV9
clone_size: few
cdr3_nt: TGTGCCAGCAGCGTAGAAGGGGTCCCTTACAATGAGCAGTTCTTC
cdr3_aa: CASSVEGVPYNEQFF

d_call: NA
j_call: TRBJ1-3
v_call: TRBV29-1
clone_size: NA
cdr3_nt: TGCAGCGTGGTTGGGGGCGGCTCTGGAAACACCATATATTTT
cdr3_aa: CSVVGGGSGNTIYF

d_call: NA
j_call: TRBJ1-2
v_call: TRBV12-3/TRBV12-4
clone_size: few
cdr3_nt: TGTGCCAGCAGTTTCGACAGGCTTAACTATGGCTACACCTTC
cdr3_aa: CASSFDRLNYGYTF

d_call: NA
j_call: TRBJ1-1
v_call: TRBV20-1
clone_size: many
cdr3_nt: TGCAGTGCCGGGAGGGGCTTGGGAGCGAGCACTGAAGCTTTCTTT
cdr3_aa: CSAGRGLGASTEAFF

d_call: TRBD1
j_call: TRBJ2-3
v_call: TRBV11-1
clone_size: few
cdr3_nt: TGTGCCAGCAGCTTAAGTGGGACAGCAGATACGCAGTATTTT
cdr3_aa: CASSLSGTADTQYF

d_call: TRBD2
j_call: TRBJ2-7
v_call: TRBV7-3
clone_size: few
cdr3_nt: TGTGCCAGCAGCCCTATGCCGGGACTAGGCTACGAGCAGTACTTC
cdr3_aa: CASSPMPGLGYEQYF

d_call: TRBD1
j_call: TRBJ1-2
v_call: TRBV11-2
clone_size: NA
cdr3_nt: TGTGCCAGCAGCTCGAACCAGGGGGAAGGTGGCTACACCTTC
cdr3_aa: CASSSNQGEGGYTF

d_call: TRBD1
j_call: TRBJ1-6
v_call: TRBV3-1
clone_size: few
cdr3_nt: TGTGCCAGCAGCCGGACGGACAGGAGGAACCCACCCCTCCACTTT
cdr3_aa: CASSRTDRRNPPLHF

d_call: NA
j_call: TRBJ2-3
v_call: TRBV27
clone_size: few
cdr3_nt: TGTGCCAGCAGTTTTCTGGGGCCCACAGATACGCAGTATTTT
cdr3_aa: CASSFLGPTDTQYF

d_call: TRBD1
j_call: TRBJ2-4
v_call: TRBV7-2
clone_size: few
cdr3_nt: TGTGCCAGCAGCTTATTTGCCGTGCAGGGGGTGACCAAAAACATTCAGTACTTC
cdr3_aa: CASSLFAVQGVTKNIQYF

d_call: TRBD1
j_call: TRBJ1-1
v_call: TRBV18
clone_size: NA
cdr3_nt: TGTGCCAGCTCACAAGAAAGGGGGCGGAAAGCTTTCTTT
cdr3_aa: CASSQERGRKAFF

d_call: NA
j_call: TRBJ1-3
v_call: TRBV4-2
clone_size: many
cdr3_nt: TGTGCCAGCAGCGACCGAGGGAGCTCTGGAAACACCATATATTTT
cdr3_aa: CASSDRGSSGNTIYF

d_call: TRBD1
j_call: TRBJ2-7
v_call: TRBV9
clone_size: NA
cdr3_nt: TGTGCCAGCAGCGCCTTAGGGGGCGGCGAGCAGTACTTC
cdr3_aa: CASSALGGGEQYF

d_call: NA
j_call: TRBJ1-4
v_call: TRBV7-9
clone_size: few
cdr3_nt: TGTGCCAGCAGTCTGCGAATAGGGGCCGAAGATGAAAAACTGTTTTTT
cdr3_aa: CASSLRIGAEDEKLFF

d_call: NA
j_call: TRBJ2-3
v_call: TRBV5-1
clone_size: many
cdr3_nt: TGCGCCAGCAGTCTTAATAACAGCCCAGATACGCAGTATTTT
cdr3_aa: CASSLNNSPDTQYF

d_call: NA
j_call: TRBJ2-1
v_call: TRBV28
clone_size: NA
cdr3_nt: TGTGCCAGCAGTCCCTGGCGGGAGCAGTTCTTC
cdr3_aa: CASSPWREQFF

d_call: NA
j_call: TRBJ1-6
v_call: TRBV2
clone_size: few
cdr3_nt: TGTGCCAGCAGGGCGGACATCTCTCAGCATTCACCCCTCCACTTT
cdr3_aa: CASRADISQHSPLHF

d_call: NA
j_call: TRBJ2-7
v_call: TRBV7-2
clone_size: NA
cdr3_nt: TGTGCCAGCAGCCCACAGACCTACGAGCAGTACTTC
cdr3_aa: CASSPQTYEQYF

d_call: NA
j_call: TRBJ2-2
v_call: TRBV9
clone_size: few
cdr3_nt: TGTGCCAGCAGGAGGGCGTCGAACACCGGGGAGCTGTTTTTT
cdr3_aa: CASRRASNTGELFF

d_call: NA
j_call: TRBJ1-6
v_call: TRBV9
clone_size: NA
cdr3_nt: TGTGCCAGCAACGGGGGGCCCCTGTGGACACCCCTCCACTTT
cdr3_aa: CASNGGPLWTPLHF

d_call: NA
j_call: TRBJ2-2
v_call: TRBV24-1
clone_size: once
cdr3_nt: TGTGCCACCATAGACGCGAACACCGGGGAGCTGTTTTTT
cdr3_aa: CATIDANTGELFF

d_call: NA
j_call: TRBJ2-2
v_call: TRBV5-1
clone_size: many
cdr3_nt: TGCGCCAGCCGCCAGCCCACCGGGGAGCTGTTTTTT
cdr3_aa: CASRQPTGELFF

d_call: NA
j_call: TRBJ2-1
v_call: TRBV4-3
clone_size: NA
cdr3_nt: TGCGCCAGCAGCCAGTCTCTTTACAATGAGCAGTTCTTC
cdr3_aa: CASSQSLYNEQFF

d_call: NA
j_call: TRBJ2-6
v_call: TRBV12-5
clone_size: many
cdr3_nt: TGTGCTAGTGACGGAGCTGGGGCCAACGTCCTGACTTTC
cdr3_aa: CASDGAGANVLTF

d_call: NA
j_call: TRBJ2-5
v_call: TRBV2
clone_size: NA
cdr3_nt: TGTGCCAGCACAGACACCAGCCAAGAGACCCAGTACTTC
cdr3_aa: CASTDTSQETQYF

d_call: NA
j_call: TRBJ2-3
v_call: TRBV19
clone_size: NA
cdr3_nt: TGTGCCAGTAGTATATCCCCGGGACGGATCACAGATACGCAGTATTTT
cdr3_aa: CASSISPGRITDTQYF

d_call: TRBD2
j_call: TRBJ2-5
v_call: TRBV6-6
clone_size: NA
cdr3_nt: TGTGCCAGCAGTTGGGCGGGGGGGCCAGAGACCCAGTACTTC
cdr3_aa: CASSWAGGPETQYF

d_call: NA
j_call: TRBJ1-4
v_call: TRBV6-6
clone_size: NA
cdr3_nt: TGTGCCAGCAGTTCGCCTTCGACTGCAACTAATGAAAAACTGTTTTTT
cdr3_aa: CASSSPSTATNEKLFF

d_call: NA
j_call: TRBJ1-1
v_call: TRBV6-1
clone_size: NA
cdr3_nt: TGTGCCAGCATTCTCGGTAGGGGTGAAGCTTTCTTT
cdr3_aa: CASILGRGEAFF

d_call: TRBD1
j_call: TRBJ2-3
v_call: TRBV4-1
clone_size: few
cdr3_nt: TGCGCCAGCAGACTGGGGACAGCGGAGCAAGATACGCAGTATTTT
cdr3_aa: CASRLGTAEQDTQYF

d_call: NA
j_call: TRBJ1-5
v_call: TRBV19
clone_size: NA
cdr3_nt: TGTGCCAGTAGTATGGGGTACAATCAGCCCCAGCATTTT
cdr3_aa: CASSMGYNQPQHF

d_call: TRBD2
j_call: TRBJ2-3
v_call: TRBV5-1
clone_size: few
cdr3_nt: TGCGCCAGCAGCTTGAGCGGGGTTGCCACAGATACGCAGTATTTT
cdr3_aa: CASSLSGVATDTQYF

d_call: TRBD2
j_call: TRBJ2-3
v_call: TRBV20-1
clone_size: NA
cdr3_nt: TGCAGTGCTAGGACTAGCGTCGGCACAGATACGCAGTATTTT
cdr3_aa: CSARTSVGTDTQYF

d_call: NA
j_call: TRBJ2-3
v_call: TRBV29-1
clone_size: many
cdr3_nt: TGCAGCGTTGAACCTGGAAAGGGAGATACGCAGTATTTT
cdr3_aa: CSVEPGKGDTQYF

d_call: TRBD1
j_call: TRBJ1-5
v_call: TRBV20-1
clone_size: NA
cdr3_nt: TGCAGTGGTTTTGGGGACAGTAATCAGCCCCAGCATTTT
cdr3_aa: CSGFGDSNQPQHF

d_call: TRBD2
j_call: TRBJ2-1
v_call: TRBV20-1
clone_size: many
cdr3_nt: TGCAGTGCTAGAGATCTCGGGACTAGCGGGGGAGCTAGCTCCTACAATGAGCAGTTCTTC
cdr3_aa: CSARDLGTSGGASSYNEQFF

d_call: TRBD2
j_call: TRBJ2-5
v_call: TRBV10-3
clone_size: NA
cdr3_nt: TGTGCCATCAGGAACACTAGCGGGGGGATCCAAGAGACCCAGTACTTC
cdr3_aa: CAIRNTSGGIQETQYF

d_call: TRBD1
j_call: TRBJ1-1
v_call: TRBV10-3
clone_size: NA
cdr3_nt: TGTGCCATCAGGACGGGACAGGGGGACACTGAAGCTTTCTTT
cdr3_aa: CAIRTGQGDTEAFF

d_call: NA
j_call: TRBJ1-5
v_call: TRBV27
clone_size: NA
cdr3_nt: TGTGCCAGCAGCCCCCTCGATAGCAATCAGCCCCAGCATTTT
cdr3_aa: CASSPLDSNQPQHF

d_call: NA
j_call: TRBJ2-3
v_call: TRBV7-2
clone_size: NA
cdr3_nt: TGTGCCAGCAGCTCCCCCGTATTCGATACGCAGTATTTT
cdr3_aa: CASSSPVFDTQYF

d_call: NA
j_call: TRBJ2-2
v_call: TRBV4-3
clone_size: few
cdr3_nt: TGCGCCAGCAGCCAAGTTCAGGGACCGGCGGGGACCGGGGAGCTGTTTTTT
cdr3_aa: CASSQVQGPAGTGELFF

d_call: NA
j_call: TRBJ1-6
v_call: TRBV6-2/TRBV6-3
clone_size: NA
cdr3_nt: TGTGCCAGCAGTTTTACGTTGACGGCGAGCTCCTATAATTCACCCCTCCACTTT
cdr3_aa: CASSFTLTASSYNSPLHF

d_call: TRBD2
j_call: TRBJ2-1
v_call: TRBV7-3
clone_size: many
cdr3_nt: TGTGCCAGCAGCGCTTCTAGCGGGGGTTACAATGAGCAGTTCTTC
cdr3_aa: CASSASSGGYNEQFF

d_call: NA
j_call: TRBJ2-3
v_call: TRBV5-1
clone_size: NA
cdr3_nt: TGCGCCAGCAGCTTGGACCCCGCGGCCGCAGATACGCAGTATTTT
cdr3_aa: CASSLDPAAADTQYF

d_call: NA
j_call: TRBJ2-3
v_call: TRBV5-1
clone_size: few
cdr3_nt: TGCGCCGGCAGCGATAACACAGATACGCAGTATTTT
cdr3_aa: CAGSDNTDTQYF

d_call: TRBD1
j_call: TRBJ2-2
v_call: TRBV4-1
clone_size: once
cdr3_nt: TGCGCAAGCAGCCAAGAGGACAGGGTGAACACCGGGGAGCTGTTTTTT
cdr3_aa: CASSQEDRVNTGELFF

d_call: TRBD1
j_call: TRBJ2-1
v_call: TRBV7-2
clone_size: many
cdr3_nt: TGTGCCAGCAGCCCAACCGGGACAGGGTTATACAATGAGCAGTTCTTC
cdr3_aa: CASSPTGTGLYNEQFF

d_call: TRBD1
j_call: TRBJ2-5
v_call: TRBV10-3
clone_size: few
cdr3_nt: TGTGCCATCAGGGGGACAGGGGTCGAGACCCAGTACTTC
cdr3_aa: CAIRGTGVETQYF

d_call: NA
j_call: TRBJ2-7
v_call: TRBV20-1
clone_size: NA
cdr3_nt: TGCAGTGCTGGAGTACCCACCCGGGGGCCATTTAGTGAGCAGTACTTC
cdr3_aa: CSAGVPTRGPFSEQYF

d_call: NA
j_call: TRBJ1-2
v_call: TRBV20-1
clone_size: few
cdr3_nt: TGCAGTGCCCCTGGGGAGACAGCCTATGGCTACACCTTC
cdr3_aa: CSAPGETAYGYTF

d_call: TRBD1
j_call: TRBJ1-4
v_call: TRBV12-3/TRBV12-4
clone_size: few
cdr3_nt: TGTGCCAGCAGTCCTCACCGGGACCAGGGGGTAAAACTGTTTTTT
cdr3_aa: CASSPHRDQGVKLFF

d_call: NA
j_call: TRBJ2-2
v_call: TRBV5-4
clone_size: few
cdr3_nt: TGTGCCAGCAGCTTGTTTGGGGGCTCGAACACCGGGGAGCTGTTTTTT
cdr3_aa: CASSLFGGSNTGELFF

d_call: NA
j_call: TRBJ1-2
v_call: TRBV7-2
clone_size: NA
cdr3_nt: TGTGCCAGCAGCTTAACAATTTCGCGTGGACAGACGATCGGGGACTATGGCTACACCTTC
cdr3_aa: CASSLTISRGQTIGDYGYTF

d_call: TRBD2
j_call: TRBJ2-5
v_call: TRBV12-3/TRBV12-4
clone_size: many
cdr3_nt: TGTGCCAGCAGTCCCTCGGAGACTAGCGGAGAAGAGACCCAGTACTTC
cdr3_aa: CASSPSETSGEETQYF

d_call: TRBD1
j_call: TRBJ1-1
v_call: TRBV5-4
clone_size: NA
cdr3_nt: TGTGCCAGCAGCACAGGGGGCGCCGGAACTGAAGCTTTCTTT
cdr3_aa: CASSTGGAGTEAFF

d_call: NA
j_call: TRBJ2-3
v_call: TRBV5-1
clone_size: NA
cdr3_nt: TGCGCCAGCAGCTTGGGGCAGGCCACGAACACAGATACGCAGTATTTT
cdr3_aa: CASSLGQATNTDTQYF

d_call: TRBD2
j_call: TRBJ2-1
v_call: TRBV7-2
clone_size: NA
cdr3_nt: TGTGCCAGCAGCTTAGCGCGAGAAACTAGCGGGGCCTACAATGAGCAGTTCTTC
cdr3_aa: CASSLARETSGAYNEQFF